This TCR beta chain was profiled in a study of blood T cell dynamics during melanoma immunotherapy. Overall study: Metastatic melanoma patients received first-line pembrolizumab or nivolumab plus ipilimumab. Study conclusions and caveats: Clones driving repertoire changes may be melanoma-specific or general immune activation.

As to this clone: Its target is not known.

Here immunoSEQ multiplex PCR was the method, and the copy in TCRdb shows in-frame clones only, minus some. The sample has 6,500 to 10,000 clones; roughly nine tenths are singletons. Time point specified: week 3, after first cycle of checkpoint inhibitor. Apart from two fast progressors, RECIST 1.1 response was judged 12 weeks post-infusion. The sample was blood, taken from a patient treated with checkpoint blockade. This TCR was sampled from a human donor with melanoma.

This CDR3 is CASSYSGDKNQPQHF. The CDR3 bases are TGTGCCAGCAGTTACTCGGGAGACAAAAATCAGCCCCAGCATTTT. The gene calls are TRBV6-5 and TRBJ1-5; D unresolved. Germline CDR1 and CDR2: MNHEY and SVGAGI. This CDR3 comprises 15 residues. Trimming removed 0 bases from V and 4 bases from J, with 10 bases in between.